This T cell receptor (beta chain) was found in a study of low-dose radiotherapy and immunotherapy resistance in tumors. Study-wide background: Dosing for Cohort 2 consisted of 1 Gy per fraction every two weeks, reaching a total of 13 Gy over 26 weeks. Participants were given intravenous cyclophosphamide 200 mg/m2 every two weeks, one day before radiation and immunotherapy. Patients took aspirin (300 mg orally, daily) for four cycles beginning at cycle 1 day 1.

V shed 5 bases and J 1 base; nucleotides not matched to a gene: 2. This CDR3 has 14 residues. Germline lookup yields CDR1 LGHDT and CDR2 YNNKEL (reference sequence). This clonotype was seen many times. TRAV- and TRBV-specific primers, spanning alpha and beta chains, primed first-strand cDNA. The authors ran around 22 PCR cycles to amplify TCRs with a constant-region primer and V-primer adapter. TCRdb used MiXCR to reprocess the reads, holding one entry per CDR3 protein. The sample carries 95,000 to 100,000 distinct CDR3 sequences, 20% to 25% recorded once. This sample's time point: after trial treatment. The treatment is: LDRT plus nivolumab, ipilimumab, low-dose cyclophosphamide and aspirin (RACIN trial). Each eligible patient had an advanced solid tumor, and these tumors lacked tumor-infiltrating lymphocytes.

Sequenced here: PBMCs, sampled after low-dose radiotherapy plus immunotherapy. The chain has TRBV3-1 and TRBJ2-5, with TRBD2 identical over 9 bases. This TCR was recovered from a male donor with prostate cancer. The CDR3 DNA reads TGTGCCAGCAGCGCGGGGGGGGCCCAAGAGACCCAGTACTTC. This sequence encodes CASSAGGAQETQYF.